The clone carrying this T cell receptor beta chain was observed many times. These data belong to a study of T cells in Graves' hyperthyroidism and ophthalmopathy. From RNA transcripts, TCR beta CDR3 regions were amplified. The TCR CDR3 was amplified in a first-round RT-PCR using the HTBI primer set. In TCRdb, the multiplex PCR reads were re-called with MiXCR into one record per CDR3 protein. The repertoire holds roughly 380,000 distinct CDR3 sequences, with approximately 13% as singletons. This CDR3 comprises 13 residues. V lost 5 bases and J 4 bases, leaving 11 bases between the germline ends. The V and J genes are TRBV12-3 or TRBV12-4 and TRBJ1-2, with TRBD1 as a possible D gene (6 bases). Sequenced input: blood. This TCR came from a woman younger than 30 with Graves' hyperthyroidism. This CDR3 is CASSQTGSYGYTF. In DNA, the CDR3 is TGTGCCAGCAGTCAAACAGGGTCCTATGGCTACACCTTC.